Detailed here is one TCR beta chain. Its cognate antigen is unknown. Between the trimmed V and J ends, which lost 8 bases and 3 bases, there was a span of 17 bases. This CDR3 region has 15 residues. Germline V gene data show CDR1 as WSHSY and CDR2 as SAAADI. The source of the sample is a study of cytomegalovirus exposure and HLA in healthy donors. Study observations and caveats: The sole available immune exposure information was CMV serostatus. Cytomegalovirus-associated status was assigned to around 160 TCR beta chains. 87-base-pair reads could not separate some V segments, including TRBV6-2 and TRBV6-3.

A multiplex PCR was run with 60 Vbeta primers and 13 Jbeta primers. Some clones are missing from TCRdb's copy, which holds only in-frame ones; the method was immunoSEQ multiplex PCR. The table shows 60,000 to 80,000 clones, with roughly three quarters occurring only once. Material for sequencing was PBMCs. The TCR sequence derives from a woman in her twenties or thirties in good health and CMV-seronegative. This chain uses TRBV10-2 with TRBJ1-3; no reliable D call. The chain's CDR3 is CASLGHWVVGNTIYF. CDR3 DNA: TGCGCCAGCCTAGGCCATTGGGTTGTTGGAAACACCATATATTTT.